This paragraph covers one TCR beta chain sequence. No antigen is known for it. The record has no base qualities; no much larger clone is one base away. The data belong to a study of control samples from healthy donors and cancer patients (dated by TCRdb to 2020 to 2022). The library was obtained by the immunoSEQ multiplex PCR assay. Not all clones reach the TCRdb copy of this immuneACCESS table, which keeps in-frame sequences only. Checked studies attribute under half of the gap to unresolved V genes and leave the rest unexplained. The sample table shows some 56,000 clones, and roughly 96% are seen once. The ten largest clones represent 2.4% of the sample. Ends trimmed: V by 5 bases, J by 5 bases; bases unmatched to a gene: 10. Per the germline V gene (reference sequence), MNHEY is the CDR1 and SMNVEV is the CDR2. From the cysteine up to the phenylalanine, the CDR3 has a length of 15 residues. Here the CDR3 DNA is all that survives: 45 bases in frame from base 1.

Sequencing was performed on blood. The sequence was collected from a man aged 25 to 40 in good health. In this chain, TRBV27 is recombined with TRBJ2-7; the central 9 bases match TRBD1. The nucleotide sequence reads TGTGCCAGCAGTCGCCCGGGACAGGGTCCCCACGAGCAGTACTTC. Its translation is CASSRPGQGPHEQYF.